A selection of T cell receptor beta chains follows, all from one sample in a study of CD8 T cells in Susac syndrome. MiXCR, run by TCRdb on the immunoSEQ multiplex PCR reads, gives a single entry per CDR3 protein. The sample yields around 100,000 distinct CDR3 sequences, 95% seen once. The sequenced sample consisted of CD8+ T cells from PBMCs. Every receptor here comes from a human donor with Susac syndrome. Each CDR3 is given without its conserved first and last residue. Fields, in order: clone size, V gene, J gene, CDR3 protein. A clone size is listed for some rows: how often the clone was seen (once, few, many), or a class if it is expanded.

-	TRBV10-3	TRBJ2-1	AIRGLNEQF
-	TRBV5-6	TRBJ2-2	ASSLAVLAVTGELF
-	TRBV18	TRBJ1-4	ASSPGQIEKLF
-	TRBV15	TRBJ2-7	ATSREPGDFYEQY
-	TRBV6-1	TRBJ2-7	ASRRTESGEQY
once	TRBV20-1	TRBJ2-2	SARLLGRAGELF
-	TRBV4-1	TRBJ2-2	ASSHKGTTGSTGELF
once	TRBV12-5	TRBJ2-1	ASGWTGRTSGNNEQF
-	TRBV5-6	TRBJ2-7	ASSPGQGTREQY
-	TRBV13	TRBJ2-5	ATGLWGETQY
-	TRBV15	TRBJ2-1	ATSRDLGPRA
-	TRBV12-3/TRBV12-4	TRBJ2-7	ASSVGGPYEQY
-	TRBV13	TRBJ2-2	ASRTGLAGETGELF
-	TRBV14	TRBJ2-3	ASSQTGGGTDTQY
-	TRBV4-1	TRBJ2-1	ASRSVEDEQF
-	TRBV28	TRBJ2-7	ASSLGVNDEQY
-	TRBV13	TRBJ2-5	ATDGSRETQY
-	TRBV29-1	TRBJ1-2	SVVDRTGYT
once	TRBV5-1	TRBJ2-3	ASSQDYSTDTQY
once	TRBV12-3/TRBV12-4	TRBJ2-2	ASSNQPRGNRELF
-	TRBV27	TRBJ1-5	ASSSLGNQPQH
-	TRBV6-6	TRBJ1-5	ASSYGDSTNQPQH
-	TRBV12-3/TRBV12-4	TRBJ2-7	ASSPPGTGLSEQY
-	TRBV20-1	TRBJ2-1	SATSSRNEQF
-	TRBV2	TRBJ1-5	ASSPRESNQPQH
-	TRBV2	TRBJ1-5	ASRRGSNQPQH
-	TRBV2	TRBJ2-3	ASIPGLPTDTQY
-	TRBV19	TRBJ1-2	ATTMGGQWTYGYT
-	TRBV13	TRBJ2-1	ASSSKPTGGWNEQF
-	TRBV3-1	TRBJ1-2	ASSQGNRQYGYT
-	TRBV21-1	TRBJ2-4	ASRGLAGGSPKKNIQY
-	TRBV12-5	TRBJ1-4	ASGLLRDTRIEKLF
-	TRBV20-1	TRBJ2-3	SARVPQVGGSTDTQY
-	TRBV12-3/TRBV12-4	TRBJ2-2	ASSSGPGGTGELF
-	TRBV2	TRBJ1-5	ASSDPRGNQPQH
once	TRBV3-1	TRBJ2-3	ASSQAILAGGPWY
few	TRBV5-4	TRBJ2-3	ASSLGSWATDTQY
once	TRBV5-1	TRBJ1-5	ASSLGQGSQPQH
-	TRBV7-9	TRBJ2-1	ASSFGTSGVFYNEQF
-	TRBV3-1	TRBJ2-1	ASSPGLADYNEQF
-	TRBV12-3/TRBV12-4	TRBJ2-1	ASSPSGASYNEQF
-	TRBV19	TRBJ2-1	ASRASGNYNEQF
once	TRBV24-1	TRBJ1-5	ATSDTRQGSNQPQH
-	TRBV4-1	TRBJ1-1	ASSYTTGTTTEAF
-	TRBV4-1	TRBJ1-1	ASRSVVQTEAF
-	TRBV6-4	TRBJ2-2	ASSVTNTGELF
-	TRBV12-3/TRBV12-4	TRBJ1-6	ASRQARHSPLH
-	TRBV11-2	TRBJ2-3	ASSLGPGQY
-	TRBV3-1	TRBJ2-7	ASSQDAEQY
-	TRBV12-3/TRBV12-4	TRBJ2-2	ASGYLGPGELF
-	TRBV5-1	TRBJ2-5	ASSPPMGEVRETQY
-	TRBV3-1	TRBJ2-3	ASSQDTGKLAGSDTQY
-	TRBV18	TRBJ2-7	ASSSGTGNLYEQY
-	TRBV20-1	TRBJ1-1	SAPSKGHEAF
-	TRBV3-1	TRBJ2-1	ASSQIAGGLTYNEQF
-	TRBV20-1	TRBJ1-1	SAGGRTEAF
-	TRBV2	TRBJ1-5	ASSRDRANQPQH
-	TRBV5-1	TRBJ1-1	ASSLDLGANTEAF
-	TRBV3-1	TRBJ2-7	ASSQEWGHSEQY